This paragraph reports one T cell receptor beta chain. This sample is part of a study of control samples from healthy donors and cancer patients. The table came from immunoSEQ multiplex PCR; TCRdb's copy has only in-frame clones and leaves some out. Here the sample spans about 80,000 clones, roughly 89% being singletons. The CDR3 is 15 amino acids. V trimming: 5 bases; J trimming: 5 bases; junction bases outside the gene matches: 11. Germline values: CDR1 SGHAT, CDR2 FQNNGV. The sequence derives from a woman aged 60-70 years in good health. The sequenced material came from blood. The genes are TRBV11-2 and TRBJ1-1; TRBD1 matches at 7 bases. The CDR3 protein is CASSRYRGDETEAFF. For the CDR3, the DNA is TGTGCCAGCAGCAGATACAGGGGCGACGAGACTGAAGCTTTCTTT.